This T cell receptor (beta chain) was found in a study of blood T cells in healthy people across ages. This clonotype showed up many times. The junction and the germline gene differ at one end; a read error may be behind it. Then a second PCR, running about 6 to 11 cycles, was carried out with a sample-barcoded 5' primer and a J-beta primer mix. TCRdb re-called the 5' RACE reads through MiXCR, storing one row per CDR3 protein. This sample yields 900,000 to 950,000 distinct CDR3 sequences, of which approximately 32% are seen a single time; around 9.6% belongs to the top ten. Peripheral blood, roughly 9.3 milliliters per donor, was collected. Separately, the same data were catalogued under a study of T cells of mothers and their children. That paper notes: Study donors consisted of three healthy Caucasian mothers and their six children. From each mother came over 8.5 million TCR beta CDR3 reads, and from each child came 3 million to 3.5 million. Slightly, though not significantly, more overlap was seen in related than in unrelated mother-child pairs.

This TCR was recovered from a woman between 35 and 50 years old in good health. Sequencing used blood.

The CDR3 here is CASSQGQANTEAFF. DNA of the CDR3: TGCGCCAGCAGCCAGGGACAAGCGAACACTGAAGCTTTCTTT. The chain is built from TRBV3-1 and TRBJ1-1; D possibly corresponds to TRBD1 (6 bases). Germline V CDR1 and CDR2: LGHDT, YNNKEL (reference sequence). This CDR3 contains 14 residues.